Listed below are T cell receptor beta chains from one sample, sequenced in a study. TCRdb itself ran the RT-PCR reads through MiXCR, one entry per CDR3 protein. Of more than 600,000 distinct CDR3 sequences listed, approximately 14% are singletons. Material for sequencing was memory CD4+ T cells from blood. The receptors derive from a female donor in good health, serving as a healthy control. Each CDR3 is given with its conserved first and last residue. Fields, in order: D gene, V gene, clone size, J gene, CDR3 protein, CDR3 DNA. A D gene is named only where the DNA matches it firmly. Clone size, where shown, is once, few, many, or a class for clones that have expanded.

.	TRBV6-6	many	TRBJ1-1	CASSHRDAEAFF	TGTGCCAGCAGTCACCGGGACGCTGAAGCTTTCTTT
.	TRBV9	.	TRBJ1-6	CASSVGEDTGANSPLHF	TGTGCCAGCAGCGTAGGCGAGGATACAGGCGCCAATTCACCCCTCCACTTT
TRBD2	TRBV12-3/TRBV12-4	few	TRBJ2-1	CASRLAGGRNNEQFF	TGTGCCAGCAGACTAGCGGGGGGTCGGAACAATGAGCAGTTCTTC
.	TRBV11-2	.	TRBJ2-5	CASSLRGRRGVRETQYF	TGTGCCAGCAGTCTCAGGGGGAGGCGGGGGGTGAGGGAGACCCAGTACTTC
TRBD2	TRBV7-3	.	TRBJ2-7	CASSLVASGGYEQYF	TGTGCCAGCAGCTTAGTGGCTAGCGGAGGATACGAGCAGTACTTC
.	TRBV7-3	many	TRBJ2-7	CASSIQTGLEQYF	TGTGCCAGCAGCATACAGACAGGACTCGAGCAGTACTTC
TRBD1	TRBV7-9	few	TRBJ2-5	CASSLGAGGSQETQYF	TGTGCCAGCAGCTTAGGGGCAGGGGGCTCCCAAGAGACCCAGTACTTC
TRBD1	TRBV30	.	TRBJ1-1	CAWTGTGTEAFF	TGTGCCTGGACTGGGACAGGCACTGAAGCTTTCTTT
TRBD1	TRBV28	.	TRBJ1-2	CATGDRGSYGYTF	TGTGCCACCGGGGACAGGGGAAGCTATGGCTACACCTTC
TRBD1	TRBV12-3/TRBV12-4	.	TRBJ1-3	CASSLGQISSGNTIYF	TGTGCCAGCAGTTTGGGACAGATTAGCTCTGGAAACACCATATATTTT
.	TRBV7-2	.	TRBJ1-1	CASTRTRSYRAEAFF	TGTGCCAGCACCCGAACGAGGAGTTATAGGGCTGAAGCTTTCTTT
.	TRBV4-2	.	TRBJ2-5	CASSQGPMETQYF	TGTGCCAGCAGCCAAGGGCCCATGGAGACCCAGTACTTC
.	TRBV10-3	many	TRBJ2-7	CAIAPGREYEQYF	TGTGCCATCGCTCCCGGACGTGAGTACGAGCAGTACTTC
.	TRBV28	.	TRBJ1-4	CASRPRTNEKLFF	TGTGCCAGCAGACCAAGGACCAATGAAAAACTGTTTTTT
.	TRBV20-1	.	TRBJ1-2	CSASGGGGRGYGYTF	TGCAGTGCCTCCGGGGGGGGAGGAAGAGGCTATGGCTACACCTTC
TRBD2	TRBV28	.	TRBJ2-5	CASSLTSGIETQYF	TGTGCCAGCAGTTTGACTAGCGGGATTGAGACCCAGTACTTC
.	TRBV9	many	TRBJ2-2	CASTGAGTLGGELFF	TGTGCCAGCACCGGGGCGGGGACCTTAGGCGGGGAGCTGTTTTTT
.	TRBV20-1	many	TRBJ2-7	CSASLPPYEQYF	TGCAGTGCTAGCCTGCCCCCCTACGAGCAGTACTTC
TRBD2	TRBV7-2	.	TRBJ2-7	CASSGVLAGYEQYF	TGTGCCAGCAGCGGTGTTCTAGCGGGCTACGAGCAGTACTTC
.	TRBV20-1	once	TRBJ1-5	CSANVGNQPQHF	TGCAGTGCTAATGTCGGCAATCAGCCCCAGCATTTT
TRBD1	TRBV20-1	few	TRBJ2-3	CSAPGQGDTDTQYF	TGCAGTGCTCCCGGACAGGGAGACACAGATACGCAGTATTTT
.	TRBV6-1	few	TRBJ1-1	CASGRQPNTEAFF	TGTGCCAGCGGTAGACAACCGAACACTGAAGCTTTCTTT
.	TRBV29-1	.	TRBJ1-2	CSVDAGLQGARGYTF	TGCAGCGTTGATGCAGGGCTCCAAGGGGCAAGGGGCTACACCTTC
TRBD2	TRBV15	.	TRBJ2-1	CASSLVGEGSSYNEQFF	TGTGCCAGCAGTTTGGTCGGGGAGGGGAGCTCCTACAATGAGCAGTTCTTC
TRBD1	TRBV29-1	many	TRBJ1-2	CSAPDRRNLIYGYTF	TGCAGCGCCCCGGACAGGCGGAATCTAATCTATGGCTACACCTTC
.	TRBV4-2	.	TRBJ2-1	CASSPSWDDEQFF	TGTGCCAGCAGCCCTAGCTGGGATGATGAGCAGTTCTTC
TRBD1	TRBV30	.	TRBJ1-4	CAWSGQGAEKLFF	TGTGCCTGGAGTGGACAGGGGGCGGAAAAACTGTTTTTT
.	TRBV5-6	.	TRBJ2-2	CASSLISGFTGELFF	TGTGCCAGCAGCCTAATATCAGGGTTCACCGGGGAGCTGTTTTTT
TRBD1	TRBV5-1	few	TRBJ2-2	CASSPGQGSAGELFF	TGCGCCAGCAGCCCAGGACAGGGTAGTGCCGGGGAGCTGTTTTTT